Sequencing of this T cell receptor beta chain was carried out in a study of cytomegalovirus exposure and HLA in healthy donors. The V and J ends lost 0 bases and 0 bases, in that order; junction bases with no gene match: 7. The CDR3 has 17 amino acids. The germline CDR1 and CDR2 sequences are SGHRS and YFSETQ. Amplification used 60 Vbeta primers and 13 Jbeta primers. Method: immunoSEQ multiplex PCR; TCRdb's copy keeps in-frame clones and lacks some. The sample carries just over 200,000 clones, 65% to 85% recorded once. The specimen sequenced was PBMCs. The rearrangement joins TRBV5-1 to TRBJ2-7, with 9 bases lining up with TRBD2. This TCR was recovered from a man aged 45 to 65 in good health and CMV-seronegative. CDR3 DNA sequence: TGCGCCAGCAGCTTGGTAAGCGGGAGGCTTAGCTCCTACGAGCAGTACTTC. Amino acids: CASSLVSGRLSSYEQYF.